Listed here are 25 T cell receptor beta chains from one sample, sequenced in a study of technical replicates of blood from a handful of donors. Produced via immunoSEQ multiplex PCR; TCRdb's table is partial and in-frame only. Of under 90,000 clones in the sample, about 94% were seen once. Sequenced: T cells isolated from PBMCs. The receptors here all came from a human donor in good health.

DNA of the CDR3: TGTGCCAGTAGTATGGCAGGGCCTAGCACAGATACGCAGTATTTT. Its translation is CASSMAGPSTDTQYF. The genes are TRBV19 and TRBJ2-3; possible D gene TRBD1, 5 bases. Per germline, CDR1 LNHDA and CDR2 SQIVND (reference sequence). V lost 3 bases and J lost 0, with 10 bases in between. The CDR3 runs to 15 residues.

The genes are TRBV5-6 and TRBJ1-2; 7 nucleotides agree with TRBD1. Germline V gene data show CDR1 as SGHDT and CDR2 as YYEEEE. This CDR3 is 18 amino acids long. With 3 bases clipped from V and 5 bases from J, the junction kept 19 bases outside the gene matches. CDR3 coding DNA: TGTGCCAGCAGCTGGGCTTATGCCCTGACCGGGACAGCTTATGGCTACACCTTC. Translation gives CASSWAYALTGTAYGYTF.

This clone was found once. The chain joins TRBV15 to TRBJ2-7, with a tentative D call TRBD2 (6 bases). V was cut by 4 bases and J by 4 bases, with 14 bases left in between. Germline CDR1 reads LNHNV; CDR2 reads YYDKDF (reference sequence). The length of the CDR3 is 14 residues. CDR3 nucleotides: TGTGCCACCAGCAACCGACTAGAAACTTACGAGCAGTACTTC. Translated: CATSNRLETYEQYF.

The rearrangement uses TRBV19 and TRBJ2-2, with a tentative D call TRBD1 (6 bases). The CDR3 contains 16 residues. The germline CDR1 and CDR2 sequences are LNHDA and SQIVND (reference sequence). Trimming removed 4 bases from V and 7 bases from J, with 19 bases in between. The CDR3, as DNA: TGTGCCAGTAGTACCCGGGACACCAGTTTTGGCGGGGAGCTGTTTTTT. Protein sequence: CASSTRDTSFGGELFF.

The chain has TRBV11-2 and TRBJ1-2, with 9 bases identical to TRBD1. Germline lookup yields CDR1 SGHAT and CDR2 FQNNGV. There are 14 residues in the CDR3. V dropped 5 bases and J dropped 5; count of bases not matched to a gene: 6. The CDR3 sequence is CASSSRDRVYGYTF. In nucleotides, the CDR3 is TGTGCCAGCAGCAGCCGGGACAGGGTATATGGCTACACCTTC.

This clone came up once. The genes are TRBV29-1 and TRBJ1-5; perhaps TRBD1 as D (6 bases). V lost 3 bases, J lost 4 bases, and 10 bases lay in between. The CDR3 length is 13 residues. Germline V lookup: CDR1 SQVTM, CDR2 ANQGSEA. DNA for the CDR3: TGCAGCGTTGATTACGGGACAAATCAGCCCCAGCATTTT. It yields the protein CSVDYGTNQPQHF. The full variable domain, with the rest looked up from reference TRBV29-1 and TRBJ1-5, is SAVISQKPSRDICQRGTSLTIQCQVDSQVTMMFWYRQQPGQSLTLIATANQGSEATYESGFVIDKFPISRPNLTFSTLTVSNMSPEDSSIYLCSVDYGTNQPQHFGDGTRLSIL.

The gene calls are TRBV7-9 and TRBJ2-7; 8 bases match TRBD1. This CDR3 is built from 14 residues. The V gene end was trimmed by 5 bases and the J gene end by 7 bases; junction bases not matched to a gene: 10. Germline assignment: CDR1 SEHNR and CDR2 FQNEAQ (reference sequence). This CDR3 is CASSQRQGQVEQYF. In DNA form, the CDR3 reads TGTGCCAGCAGCCAGAGACAGGGGCAGGTAGAGCAGTACTTC.

The chain couples TRBV5-1 to TRBJ2-1; TRBD1 matches at 7 bases. Trimming took 1 base from V and 5 from J; bases not matched to a gene: 6. The CDR3 runs 15 residues. The germline V gene has CDR1 SGHRS and CDR2 YFSETQ. In nucleotides, the CDR3 is TGCGCCAGCAGCTTGCCCGGGACAGTAAACAATGAGCAGTTCTTC. It specifies CASSLPGTVNNEQFF.

This chain joins TRBV23-1 and TRBJ2-7, with 12 bases identical to TRBD2. TRBV23-1 is marked as an open reading frame, function uncertain. This CDR3 is built from 15 residues. V gave up 10 bases and J gave up 4 bases; unmatched junction bases: 11. This chain's CDR3 is CAKRTSGKGGYEQYF. In DNA, the CDR3 is TGCGCCAAACGGACTAGCGGGAAAGGGGGATACGAGCAGTACTTC.

The chain recombines TRBV6-1 with TRBJ1-5; possibly TRBD1 for D (6 bases). The CDR3 length is 16 residues. Germline CDR1 and CDR2: MNHNS and SASEGT. Trimming removed 2 bases from V and 0 bases from J, with 11 bases in between. This CDR3 is CASSERQDLSNQPQHF. The CDR3 DNA follows: TGTGCCAGCAGTGAAAGACAGGATCTTAGCAATCAGCCCCAGCATTTT.

The chain is built from TRBV11-3 and TRBJ2-7; no reliable D call. Germline lookup yields CDR1 SGHNT and CDR2 YENEEA. Trimming took 1 base from V and 6 from J, leaving 10 bases between them. CDR3 length equals 13 residues. The CDR3 DNA follows: TGTGCCAGCAGCTTAGGGGTCCTAGGCGAGCAGTACTTC. This encodes CASSLGVLGEQYF. Using reference TRBV11-3 and TRBJ2-7 for the parts outside the CDR3, the full variable domain is EAGVVQSPRYKIIEKKQPVAFWCNPISGHNTLYWYLQNLGQGPELLIRYENEEAVDDSQLPKDRFSAERLKGVDSTLKIQPAELGDSAVYLCASSLGVLGEQYFGPGTRLTVT.

The chain employs TRBV19 and TRBJ2-1; 7 bases align to TRBD1. With V trimmed by 5 bases and J by 7 bases, 5 bases remained unmatched. The CDR3 runs to 13 residues. Per germline, CDR1 LNHDA and CDR2 SQIVND (reference sequence). The CDR3 reads CASSLQTGNEQFF. The CDR3 bases are TGTGCCAGTAGTCTTCAGACAGGGAATGAGCAGTTCTTC. The full variable domain, completed using reference TRBV19 and TRBJ2-1, is DGGITQSPKYLFRKEGQNVTLSCEQNLNHDAMYWYRQDPGQGLRLIYYSQIVNDFQKGDIAEGYSVSREKKESFPLTVTSAQKNPTAFYLCASSLQTGNEQFFGPGTRLTVL.

The chain couples TRBV28 to TRBJ2-3; D call uncertain. Germline CDR1 is MDHEN and CDR2 is SYDVKM. The CDR3 sequence is 17 residues long. V lost 1 base, J lost 2 bases, and 16 bases lay in between. As DNA, the CDR3 is TGTGCCAGCAGTTTATCGCGGCCCCTAACCCCCACAGATACGCAGTATTTT. It yields the protein CASSLSRPLTPTDTQYF.

This chain links TRBV28 with TRBJ2-3; maybe TRBD2 (5 bases). The V end lost 8 bases, the J end lost 2 bases, and 11 bases lay between the germline ends. The CDR3 contains 13 residues. The germline V gene has CDR1 MDHEN and CDR2 SYDVKM. The CDR3 here is CASGTRPTDTQYF. The CDR3 coding sequence is TGTGCCAGCGGTACTAGGCCCACAGATACGCAGTATTTT.

The V and J genes are TRBV27 and TRBJ2-7; TRBD2 matches 10 bases. V shed 6 bases, J shed 3 bases, and the junction held 11 bases outside the gene matches. Germline V gives CDR1 MNHEY, CDR2 SMNVEV (reference sequence). The CDR3 extends over 16 amino acids. The CDR3 DNA follows: TGTGCCAGCAGCTCCCCGGTAGCGGGAGGATACTACGAGCAGTACTTC. Amino acids: CASSSPVAGGYYEQYF.

Written as DNA, the CDR3 is TGTGCCAGCCCGTTGGACAGGGAGACCAAAGAGACCCAGTACTTC. Translated: CASPLDRETKETQYF. The chain is built from TRBV5-6 and TRBJ2-5, with TRBD1 matching over 8 bases. Trimming took 7 bases from V and 3 from J; bases not matched to a gene: 11. The length of the CDR3 is 15 residues. Germline CDR1 and CDR2: SGHDT and YYEEEE.

The rearrangement links TRBV10-3 to TRBJ2-7; the D is unclear. Trimming took off 6 bases at V and 5 bases at J, with 17 bases between the two ends. Germline V gene data show CDR1 as ENHRY and CDR2 as SYGVKD. The CDR3 loop spans 14 amino acids. CDR3 amino acids: CAIRESAGSNEQYF. DNA of the CDR3: TGTGCCATCAGAGAAAGCGCTGGGTCGAACGAGCAGTACTTC.

The chain has TRBV2 and TRBJ2-7, with unresolved D. Germline V gene data show CDR1 as SNHLY and CDR2 as FYNNEI. V was cut by 11 bases and J by 0 bases, with 5 bases left in between. The CDR3 covers 10 residues. CDR3 loop: CAGSSYEQYF. In DNA, the CDR3 is TGTGCCGGTAGCTCCTACGAGCAGTACTTC. Complete variable domain (other parts from reference TRBV2 and TRBJ2-7): EPEVTQTPSHQVTQMGQEVILRCVPISNHLYFYWYRQILGQKVEFLVSFYNNEISEKSEIFDDQFSVERPDGSNFTLKIRSTKLEDSAMYFCAGSSYEQYFGPGTRLTVT.

The V gene is TRBV5-1, the J gene TRBJ2-2; tentatively, D is TRBD1 (6 bases). The CDR3 length is 13 residues. Germline CDR1 SGHRS, CDR2 YFSETQ. The V end lost 2 bases, the J end lost 5 bases, and 7 bases lay between the germline ends. The CDR3 DNA reads as TGCGCCAGCAGCTTACAGGGAACCGGGGAGCTGTTTTTT. It translates to CASSLQGTGELFF.

Notes on this clone: Mismatch with germline at one junction end may stem from a read error. The chain is built from TRBV5-1 and TRBJ2-3, with a possible D match to TRBD1 (5 bases). The length of the CDR3 is 13 residues. The germline gives CDR1 SGHRS, CDR2 YFSETQ. The CDR3: CVSRQGPGDTQYF. DNA for the CDR3: TGCGTCAGCCGGCAGGGTCCAGGAGATACGCAGTATTTT.

The V call is TRBV5-4, the J call TRBJ2-7; 9 bases match TRBD1. Germline CDR1 and CDR2: SGHNT and YYREEE (reference sequence). J was trimmed by 5 bases and V by 0 bases; bases with no gene match: 9. The CDR3 is 16 amino acids. The CDR3 reads CASSLAGTGKQNEQYF. CDR3 in DNA: TGTGCCAGCAGCTTGGCCGGGACAGGGAAGCAAAACGAGCAGTACTTC.

V usage is TRBV2 and J usage is TRBJ1-4, with D uncertain. The CDR3 is made up of 14 amino acids. Germline V lookup: CDR1 SNHLY, CDR2 FYNNEI. V lost 6 bases and J lost 2, with 10 bases in between. DNA of the CDR3: TGTGCCAGCAGCTTGATCCGGACTAATGAAAAACTGTTTTTT. Translated, it gives CASSLIRTNEKLFF.

This clone was observed a single time. The CDR3 is CASSGTSGSSYEQYF. DNA of the CDR3: TGTGCCAGCAGTGGGACTAGCGGGAGCTCCTACGAGCAGTACTTC. The chain is built from TRBV27 and TRBJ2-7, with 14 positions matching TRBD2. Germline V lookup: CDR1 MNHEY, CDR2 SMNVEV (reference sequence). J gave up 0 bases and V 5 bases, and 0 bases lay outside the gene matches. The CDR3 totals 15 residues.

The chain uses TRBV6-5 and TRBJ2-1; 9 nucleotides align to TRBD2. Per germline, CDR1 MNHEY and CDR2 SVGAGI. The CDR3 consists of 14 residues. The ends lost 7 bases at V and 7 bases at J; junction bases unmatched: 8. The CDR3 nucleotides read TGTGCCAGCATCCAAGCGGGGGGCGGGAATGAGCAGTTCTTC. As protein: CASIQAGGGNEQFF.

The chain has TRBV7-9 and TRBJ1-1; D may be TRBD1 (5 bases). This CDR3 has 12 amino acids. Trimming shortened V by 7 bases and J by 5 bases, and 11 bases separated the two germline ends. Germline V lookup: CDR1 SEHNR, CDR2 FQNEAQ (reference sequence). The CDR3: CASTFGGTEAFF. The CDR3 DNA reads as TGTGCCAGCACCTTTGGGGGGACTGAAGCTTTCTTT.